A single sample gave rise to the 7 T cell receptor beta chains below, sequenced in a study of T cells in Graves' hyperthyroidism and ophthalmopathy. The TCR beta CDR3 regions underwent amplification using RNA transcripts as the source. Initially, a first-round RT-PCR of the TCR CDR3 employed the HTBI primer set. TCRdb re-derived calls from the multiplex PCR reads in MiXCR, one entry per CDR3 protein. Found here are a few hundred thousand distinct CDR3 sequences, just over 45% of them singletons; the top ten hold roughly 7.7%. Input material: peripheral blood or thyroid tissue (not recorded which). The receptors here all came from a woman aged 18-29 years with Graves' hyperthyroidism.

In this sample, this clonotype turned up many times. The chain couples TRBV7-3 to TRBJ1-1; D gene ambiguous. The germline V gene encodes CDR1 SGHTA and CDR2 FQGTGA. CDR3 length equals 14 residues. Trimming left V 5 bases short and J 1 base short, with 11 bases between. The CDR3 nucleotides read TGTGCCAGCAGCCTCCGGGGTCCGAACACTGAAGCTTTCTTT. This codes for CASSLRGPNTEAFF. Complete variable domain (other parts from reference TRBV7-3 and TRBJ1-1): GAGVSQTPSNKVTEKGKYVELRCDPISGHTALYWYRQSLGQGPEFLIYFQGTGAADDSGLPNDRFFAVRPEGSVSTLKIQRTERGDSAVYLCASSLRGPNTEAFFGQGTRLTVV.

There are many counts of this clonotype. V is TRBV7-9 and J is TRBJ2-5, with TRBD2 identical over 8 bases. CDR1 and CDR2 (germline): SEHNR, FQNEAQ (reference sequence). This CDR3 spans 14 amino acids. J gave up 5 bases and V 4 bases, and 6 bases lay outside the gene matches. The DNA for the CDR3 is TGTGCCAGCAGCTGGCAGCGGGAGTGGGAGACCCAGTACTTC. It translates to CASSWQREWETQYF.

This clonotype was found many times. For the CDR3, the DNA is TGTGCCAGCAGCCATCCTAGCGGGAGCGGAGGACCCTACGAGCAGTACTTC. It encodes CASSHPSGSGGPYEQYF. The chain couples TRBV11-2 to TRBJ2-7; 10 bases line up with TRBD2. Germline V gene data show CDR1 as SGHAT and CDR2 as FQNNGV. The CDR3 has 17 amino acids. J gave up 2 bases and V 5 bases, and 12 bases lay outside the gene matches.

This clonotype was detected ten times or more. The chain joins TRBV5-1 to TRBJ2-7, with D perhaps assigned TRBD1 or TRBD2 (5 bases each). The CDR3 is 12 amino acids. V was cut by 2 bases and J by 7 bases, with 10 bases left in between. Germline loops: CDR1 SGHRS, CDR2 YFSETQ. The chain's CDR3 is CASSLEGWEQYF. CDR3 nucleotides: TGCGCCAGCAGCTTAGAGGGGTGGGAGCAGTACTTC.

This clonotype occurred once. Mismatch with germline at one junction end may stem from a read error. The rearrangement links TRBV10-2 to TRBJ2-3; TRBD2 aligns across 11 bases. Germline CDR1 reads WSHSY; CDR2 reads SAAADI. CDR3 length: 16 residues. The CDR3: CASSVAGGYRTDTQYF. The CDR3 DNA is TGTGCCAGCAGTGTAGCGGGAGGGTATCGCACAGATACGCAGTATTTT.

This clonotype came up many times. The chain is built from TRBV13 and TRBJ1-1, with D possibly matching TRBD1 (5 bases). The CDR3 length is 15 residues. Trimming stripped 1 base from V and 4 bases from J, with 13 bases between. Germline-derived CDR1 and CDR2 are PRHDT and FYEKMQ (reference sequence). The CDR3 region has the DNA TGTGCCAGCAGCTTAGACCCCCGAGGGGTCACTGAAGCTTTCTTT. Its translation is CASSLDPRGVTEAFF.

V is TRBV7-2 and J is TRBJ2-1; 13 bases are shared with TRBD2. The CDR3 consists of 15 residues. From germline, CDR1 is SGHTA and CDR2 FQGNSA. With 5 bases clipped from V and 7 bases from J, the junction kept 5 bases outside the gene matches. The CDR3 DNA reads TGTGCCAGCAGCCTATGGACTAGCGGGAGTAATGAGCAGTTCTTC. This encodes CASSLWTSGSNEQFF.